The rows below give T cell receptor beta chains drawn from one sample of a study of blood T cell repertoires in COVID-19. Clones were sequenced by immunoSEQ multiplex PCR, and TCRdb holds only the in-frame ones, with some missing. This sample has about 270,000 clones; roughly 86% occur once, and the top ten carry over 8%. The sequenced sample consisted of peripheral blood. The receptors here all came from a man in his forties or fifties with active or convalescent COVID-19. The CDR3 runs from the conserved cysteine through the conserved F or W. Fields, in order: J gene, V gene, CDR3 protein.

>TRBJ2-7|TRBV5-4
CASSLALGAGGSYEQYF
>TRBJ2-7|TRBV4-1
CASSQAGQGSYEQYF
>TRBJ2-1|TRBV20-1
CSASHQGWEQFF
>TRBJ1-1|TRBV9
CASSVQVYTEAFF
>TRBJ2-3|TRBV27
CASSLAGIDTQYF
>TRBJ1-6|TRBV27
CASSLQGDNSPLHF
>TRBJ2-1|TRBV7-6
CASSSLRGGEYNEQFF
>TRBJ1-2|TRBV28
CASSLNGQGGSYGYTF
>TRBJ1-1|TRBV28
CASSFSVNTEAFF
>TRBJ1-6|TRBV4-1
CASSQEPESYNSPLHF
>TRBJ1-1|TRBV2
CASSEAEGNTEAFF
>TRBJ2-3|TRBV28
CATHKEAVGAQYF
>TRBJ1-1|TRBV2
CASRPRDMNTEAFF
>TRBJ2-7|TRBV2
CASTTQGPYEQYF
>TRBJ1-1|TRBV30
CAWSVGGFTEAFF
>TRBJ2-3|TRBV13
CASSLATGTGHTDTQYF
>TRBJ2-1|TRBV24-1
CATSDRDEQFF
>TRBJ2-1|TRBV27
CASSSLVYEQFF
>TRBJ2-7|TRBV11-3
CASSSRVGGTSAYEQYF
>TRBJ1-1|TRBV7-8
CASSSQVNTEAFF
>TRBJ1-2|TRBV5-5
CASSLTGEDGYTF
>TRBJ2-7|TRBV7-9
CASSTREGGPYEQYF
>TRBJ2-5|TRBV28
CASRNDREEGEETQYF
>TRBJ1-1|TRBV28
CLSGQGVVGNTEAFF
>TRBJ2-3|TRBV7-3
CASSLGAGTDTQYF
>TRBJ1-1|TRBV19
CASSPRGGEAFF
>TRBJ1-2|TRBV9
CASSEPPPGTSRGPYGYTF
>TRBJ2-7|TRBV3-1/TRBV3-2
CASSQDPRTYGQYF
>TRBJ1-2|TRBV27
CASSPSGGLYGYTF
>TRBJ2-2|TRBV7-9
CASGRQGRVGTGELFF
>TRBJ1-2|TRBV7-9
CASSRGQGDDYTF
>TRBJ2-1|TRBV9
CASSVGTSGRNNEQFF
>TRBJ1-5|TRBV7-6
CASSLAGADNQPQHF
>TRBJ1-1|TRBV19
CASSTGNTEAFF
>TRBJ1-2|TRBV29-1
CSVEAWDRSNYGYTF
>TRBJ2-7|TRBV2
CASTGRGHSYEQYF
>TRBJ2-3|TRBV11-3
CASSSGSTDTQYF